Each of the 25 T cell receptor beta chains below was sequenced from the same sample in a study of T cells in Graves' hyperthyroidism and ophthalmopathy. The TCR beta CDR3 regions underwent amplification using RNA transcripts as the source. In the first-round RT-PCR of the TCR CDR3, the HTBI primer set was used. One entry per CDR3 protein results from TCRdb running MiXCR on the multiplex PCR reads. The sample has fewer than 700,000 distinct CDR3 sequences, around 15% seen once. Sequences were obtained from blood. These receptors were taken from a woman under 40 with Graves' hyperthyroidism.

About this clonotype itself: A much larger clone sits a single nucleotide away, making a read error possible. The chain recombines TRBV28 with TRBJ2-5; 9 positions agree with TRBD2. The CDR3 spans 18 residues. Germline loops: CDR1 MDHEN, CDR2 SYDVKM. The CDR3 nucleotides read TGTGCCGGCAGTTCCCTATGGACTAGCGAGAGAATCCAAGAGACCCAGTACTTC. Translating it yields CAGSSLWTSERIQETQYF.

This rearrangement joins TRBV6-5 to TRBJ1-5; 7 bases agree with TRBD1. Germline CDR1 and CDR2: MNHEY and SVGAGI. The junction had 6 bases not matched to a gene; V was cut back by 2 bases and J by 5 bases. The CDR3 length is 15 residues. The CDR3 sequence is CASSYTQGGDQPQHF. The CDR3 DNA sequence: TGTGCCAGCAGTTACACGCAGGGGGGGGATCAGCCCCAGCATTTT.

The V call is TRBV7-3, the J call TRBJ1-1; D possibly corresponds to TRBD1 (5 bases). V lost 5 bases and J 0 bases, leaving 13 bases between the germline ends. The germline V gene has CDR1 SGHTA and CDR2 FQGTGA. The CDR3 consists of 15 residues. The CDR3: CASSPTGTVNTEAFF. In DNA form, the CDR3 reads TGTGCCAGCAGCCCTACCGGGACCGTGAACACTGAAGCTTTCTTT.

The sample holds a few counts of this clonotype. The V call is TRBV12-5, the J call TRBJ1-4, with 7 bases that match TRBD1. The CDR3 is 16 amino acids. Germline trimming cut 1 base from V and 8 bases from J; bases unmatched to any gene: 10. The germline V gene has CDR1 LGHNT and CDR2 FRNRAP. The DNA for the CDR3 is TGTGCTAGTGGTTTGGGGATTGAGGGGGCGCAAGAAAAACTGTTTTTT. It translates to CASGLGIEGAQEKLFF.

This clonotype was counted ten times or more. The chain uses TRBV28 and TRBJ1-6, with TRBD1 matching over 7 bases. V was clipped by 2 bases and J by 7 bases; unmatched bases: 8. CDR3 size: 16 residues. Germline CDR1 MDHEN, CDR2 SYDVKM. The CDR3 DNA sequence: TGTGCCAGCAGTTTAACCTTCGGGACAGTCAATTCACCCCTCCACTTT. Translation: CASSLTFGTVNSPLHF.

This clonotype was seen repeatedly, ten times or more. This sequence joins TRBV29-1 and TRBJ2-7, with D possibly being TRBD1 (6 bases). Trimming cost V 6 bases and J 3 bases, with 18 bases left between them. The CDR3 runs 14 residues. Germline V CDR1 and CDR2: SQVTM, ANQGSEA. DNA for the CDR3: TGCAGCGTCGCTTACAGGGAATCGAACTACGAGCAGTACTTC. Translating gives CSVAYRESNYEQYF.

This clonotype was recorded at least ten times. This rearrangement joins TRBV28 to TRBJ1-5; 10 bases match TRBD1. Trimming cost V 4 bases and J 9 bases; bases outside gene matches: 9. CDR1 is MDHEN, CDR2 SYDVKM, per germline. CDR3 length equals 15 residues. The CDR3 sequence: CASSSSGTGEGPQHF. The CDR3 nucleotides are TGTGCCAGCAGTTCATCCGGGACAGGGGAGGGGCCCCAGCATTTT.

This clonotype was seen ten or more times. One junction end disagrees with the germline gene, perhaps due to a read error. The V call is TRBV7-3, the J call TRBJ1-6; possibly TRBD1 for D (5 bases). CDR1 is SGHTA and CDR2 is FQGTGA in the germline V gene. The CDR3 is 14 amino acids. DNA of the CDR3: TGTGCCAGCAGCCGGGGGGGGAATAACTCACCCCTCCACTTT. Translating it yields CASSRGGNNSPLHF.

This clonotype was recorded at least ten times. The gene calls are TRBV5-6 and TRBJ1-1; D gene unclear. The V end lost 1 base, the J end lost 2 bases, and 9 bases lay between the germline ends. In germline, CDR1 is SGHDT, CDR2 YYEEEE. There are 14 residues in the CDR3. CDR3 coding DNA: TGTGCCAGCAGCTTGTATCAATTAAACACTGAAGCTTTCTTT. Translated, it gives CASSLYQLNTEAFF.

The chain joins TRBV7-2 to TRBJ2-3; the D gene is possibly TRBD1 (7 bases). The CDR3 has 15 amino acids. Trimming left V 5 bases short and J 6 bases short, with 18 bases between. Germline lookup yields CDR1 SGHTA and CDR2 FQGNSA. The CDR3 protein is CASSQQGGMGDTQYF. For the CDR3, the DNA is TGTGCCAGCAGCCAGCAGGGGGGTATGGGGGATACGCAGTATTTT.

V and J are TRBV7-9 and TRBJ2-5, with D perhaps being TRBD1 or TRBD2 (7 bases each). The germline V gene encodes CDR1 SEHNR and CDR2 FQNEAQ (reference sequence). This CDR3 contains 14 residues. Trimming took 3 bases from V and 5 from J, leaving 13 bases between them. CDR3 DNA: TGTGCCAGCAGCTTTCAGGGGGGAGGGGAGACCCAGTACTTC. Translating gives CASSFQGGGETQYF.

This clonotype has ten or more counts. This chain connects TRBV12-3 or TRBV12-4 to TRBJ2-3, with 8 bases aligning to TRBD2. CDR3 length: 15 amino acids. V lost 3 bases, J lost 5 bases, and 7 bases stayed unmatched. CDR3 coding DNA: TGTGCCAGCAGTTTCCGTACTAGCGGTAAAGATACGCAGTATTTT. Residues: CASSFRTSGKDTQYF.

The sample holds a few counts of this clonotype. CDR3 sequence: CASRPDRGENQPQHF. CDR3 nucleotides: TGTGCCAGCAGACCCGACAGGGGGGAGAATCAGCCCCAGCATTTT. The rearrangement joins TRBV6-1 to TRBJ1-5, with 9 positions matching TRBD1. The CDR3 sequence is 15 residues long. CDR1 MNHNS and CDR2 SASEGT come from the germline V gene. J was trimmed by 4 bases and V by 6 bases; bases with no gene match: 7.

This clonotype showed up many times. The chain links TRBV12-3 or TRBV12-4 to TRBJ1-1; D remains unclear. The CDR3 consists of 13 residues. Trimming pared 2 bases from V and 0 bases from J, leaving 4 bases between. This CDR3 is CASSLLVNTEAFF. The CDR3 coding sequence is TGTGCCAGCAGTTTACTAGTGAACACTGAAGCTTTCTTT.

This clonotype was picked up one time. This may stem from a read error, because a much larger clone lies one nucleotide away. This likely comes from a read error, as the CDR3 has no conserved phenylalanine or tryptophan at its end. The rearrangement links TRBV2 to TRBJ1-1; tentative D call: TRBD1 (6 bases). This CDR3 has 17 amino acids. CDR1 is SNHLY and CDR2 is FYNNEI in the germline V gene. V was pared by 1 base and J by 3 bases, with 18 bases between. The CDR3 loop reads CASSEGRNRVIYTEAFS. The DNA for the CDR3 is TGTGCCAGCAGTGAAGGGAGGAACAGGGTTATCTACACTGAAGCTTTCTCT.

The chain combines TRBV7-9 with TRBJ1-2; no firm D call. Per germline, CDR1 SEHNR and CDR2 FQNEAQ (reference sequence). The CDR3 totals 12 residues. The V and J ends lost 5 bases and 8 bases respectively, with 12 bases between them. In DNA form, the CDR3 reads TGTGCCAGCAGCGCCAGCCGGGGAGGCTACACCTTC. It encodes CASSASRGGYTF.

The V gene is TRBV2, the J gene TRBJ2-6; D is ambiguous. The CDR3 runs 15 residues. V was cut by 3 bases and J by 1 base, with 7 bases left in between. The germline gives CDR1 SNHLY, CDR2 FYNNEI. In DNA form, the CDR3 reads TGTGCCAGCAGTGAGAATACATCTGGGGCCAACGTCCTGACTTTC. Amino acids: CASSENTSGANVLTF.

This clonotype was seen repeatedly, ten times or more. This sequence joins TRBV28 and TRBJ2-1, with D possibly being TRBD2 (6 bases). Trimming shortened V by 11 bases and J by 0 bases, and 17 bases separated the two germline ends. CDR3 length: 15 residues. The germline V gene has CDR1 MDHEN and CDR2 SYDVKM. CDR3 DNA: TGTGCCTCTACGATTGCGGGGACCTCCTACAATGAGCAGTTCTTC. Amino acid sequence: CASTIAGTSYNEQFF.

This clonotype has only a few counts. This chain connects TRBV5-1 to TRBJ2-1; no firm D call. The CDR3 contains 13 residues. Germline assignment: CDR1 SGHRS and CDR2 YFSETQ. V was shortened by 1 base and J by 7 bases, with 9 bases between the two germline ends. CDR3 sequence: CASSLRLLNEQFF. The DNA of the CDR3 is TGCGCCAGCAGCTTGCGCTTATTAAATGAGCAGTTCTTC.

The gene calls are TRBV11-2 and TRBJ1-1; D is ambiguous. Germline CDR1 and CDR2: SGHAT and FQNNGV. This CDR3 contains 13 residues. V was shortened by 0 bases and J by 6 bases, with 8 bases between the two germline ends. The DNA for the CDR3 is TGTGCCAGCAGCTTAGAATCGAGGGCTGAAGCTTTCTTT. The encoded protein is CASSLESRAEAFF. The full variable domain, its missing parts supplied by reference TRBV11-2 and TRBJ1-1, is EAGVAQSPRYKIIEKRQSVAFWCNPISGHATLYWYQQILGQGPKLLIQFQNNGVVDDSQLPKDRFSAERLKGVDSTLKIQPAKLEDSAVYLCASSLESRAEAFFGQGTRLTVV.

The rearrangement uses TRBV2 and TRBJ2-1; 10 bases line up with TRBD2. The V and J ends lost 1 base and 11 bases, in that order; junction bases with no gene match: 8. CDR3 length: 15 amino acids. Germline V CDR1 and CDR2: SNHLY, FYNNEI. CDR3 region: CASSEGSGRARKQFF. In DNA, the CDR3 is TGTGCCAGCAGTGAAGGGAGCGGGAGGGCCCGGAAGCAGTTCTTC.

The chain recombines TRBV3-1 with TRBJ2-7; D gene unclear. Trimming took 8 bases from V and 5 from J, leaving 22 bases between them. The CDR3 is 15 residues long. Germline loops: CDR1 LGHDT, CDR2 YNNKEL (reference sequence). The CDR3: CASGPPFKIGNEQYF. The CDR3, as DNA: TGTGCCAGCGGCCCCCCTTTTAAGATAGGGAACGAGCAGTACTTC.

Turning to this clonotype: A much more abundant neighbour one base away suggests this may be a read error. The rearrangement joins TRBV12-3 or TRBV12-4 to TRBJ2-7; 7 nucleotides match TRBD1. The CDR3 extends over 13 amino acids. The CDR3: CASSLRGQGERYF. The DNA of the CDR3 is TGTGCCAGCAGTTTAAGGGGGCAAGGAGAGCGGTACTTC.

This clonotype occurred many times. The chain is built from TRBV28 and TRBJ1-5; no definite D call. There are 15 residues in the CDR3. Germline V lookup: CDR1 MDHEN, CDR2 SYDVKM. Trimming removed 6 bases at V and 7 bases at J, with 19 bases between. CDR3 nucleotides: TGTGCCAGCAGCAATGGGTATCTAGCGCGGCAGCCCCAGCATTTT. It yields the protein CASSNGYLARQPQHF.

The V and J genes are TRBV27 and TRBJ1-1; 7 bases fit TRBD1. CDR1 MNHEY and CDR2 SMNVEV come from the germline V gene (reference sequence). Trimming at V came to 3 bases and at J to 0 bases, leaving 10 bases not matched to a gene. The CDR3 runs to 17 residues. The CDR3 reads CASSFSGTAYMNTEAFF. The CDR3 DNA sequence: TGTGCCAGCAGTTTTTCGGGGACAGCTTACATGAACACTGAAGCTTTCTTT.